These T cell receptor beta chains were read from a single sample in a study of OX40 agonist ivuxolimab in advanced cancers. Measured with immunoSEQ multiplex PCR; TCRdb has only the in-frame clones, and not every one. This table has tens of thousands of clones, about 90% appearing once. The sequencing here drew on CD4+ or CD8+ T cells sorted from blood, taken in a trial of the OX40 agonist ivuxolimab. These receptors came from an adult with an advanced solid tumor such as melanoma, head and neck, liver or kidney cancer. Each CDR3 is given with its conserved first and last residue. Clone sizes are given selectively: once, few, many, or a class where the clone is expanded.

V	J	size	length	CDR3
TRBV19	TRBJ1-4	NA	14	CASSARGTNEKLFF
TRBV29-1	TRBJ1-4	NA	12	CSGGNRSEKLFF
TRBV2	TRBJ2-1	NA	20	CASSGPRGIVQAADYNEQFF
TRBV6-5	TRBJ2-2	NA	13	CASSIPLTGELFF
TRBV5-4	TRBJ1-1	few	11	CASSLGAEAFF
TRBV11-3	TRBJ2-5	NA	12	CASSLIEETQYF
TRBV6-5	TRBJ2-3	NA	14	CASSYGGRGDTQYF
TRBV30	TRBJ2-7	NA	12	CAWRAGGYEQYF
TRBV14	TRBJ2-1	NA	16	CASSQDPADSYNEQFF
TRBV4-1	TRBJ2-5	NA	12	CASSQEGETQYF
TRBV9	TRBJ2-7	NA	15	CASSAGDSGNYEQYF
TRBV4-3	TRBJ2-7	NA	17	CASSQSLYLAGVYEQYF
TRBV28	TRBJ2-7	NA	14	CASSEPQKLYGQYF
TRBV4-2	TRBJ2-3	NA	15	CASSQDLWGPDTQYF
TRBV15	TRBJ2-1	NA	13	CATSRVRVDEQFF
TRBV27	TRBJ2-3	NA	14	CASSVGIGADTQYF
TRBV4-3	TRBJ2-2	once	14	CASSQDPGREELFF
TRBV9	TRBJ2-7	NA	13	CASSSQGNDEQYF
TRBV7-8	TRBJ2-5	NA	14	CASTLATLQETQYF
TRBV27	TRBJ2-5	once	14	CASSLWREQETQYF
TRBV30	TRBJ2-7	once	13	CAWSVGVSYEQYF
TRBV11-2	TRBJ2-7	NA	14	CASSSAGQLYEQYF
TRBV6-4	TRBJ2-1	NA	17	CASIFKAARERRNEQFF
TRBV4-3	TRBJ1-1	NA	15	CASSQDPGANTEAFF
TRBV6-5	TRBJ2-7	NA	13	CAISDDTSYEQYF
TRBV5-5	TRBJ2-7	NA	12	CASSWTGEEQYF
TRBV4-1	TRBJ2-1	NA	15	CASSQGGSRLRGQFF
TRBV10-3	TRBJ2-7	NA	13	CAISEGNGYEQYF
TRBV9	TRBJ2-1	NA	18	CASSVETSGRSSYNEQFF
TRBV5-1	TRBJ1-1	NA	18	CASSLGGLGFSYDTEAFF
TRBV6-5	TRBJ1-2	NA	13	CASREGGDYGYTF
TRBV4-3	TRBJ2-7	once	15	CASSQVRGSTYEQYF
TRBV9	TRBJ2-7	NA	16	CASSKSGTSGSGEQYF
TRBV11-2	TRBJ2-4	NA	16	CAVLGTSGSAKNIQYF
TRBV27	NA	NA	15	CASKPIAGSSYEQYF
TRBV9	TRBJ2-3	once	14	CASSASGSMDTQYF
TRBV13	TRBJ2-7	NA	11	CASSNSYEQYF
TRBV28	TRBJ2-1	NA	17	CASSSGIDSFSYNEQFF
TRBV27	TRBJ2-3	NA	11	CASSLRDTQYF
TRBV5-3	TRBJ2-1	NA	16	CARSLAASGSPDEQFF
TRBV7-3	TRBJ2-3	NA	14	CASSSAGGSDTQYF
TRBV7-9	TRBJ2-3	NA	15	CASSLEDPLADTQYF
TRBV30	TRBJ1-5	NA	16	CAWSAGGPGKYQPQHF
TRBV6-5	TRBJ1-1	NA	14	CASSHQGEGTEAFF
TRBV2	TRBJ2-2	NA	14	CATRGGTTTGELFF
TRBV6-1	TRBJ1-1	NA	15	CASRNRQGLWIEAFF
TRBV28	TRBJ1-1	NA	11	CASGVNTEAFF
TRBV7-6	TRBJ2-2	NA	15	CASSFGTKNTGELFF
TRBV27	TRBJ2-4	NA	14	CASSLFADFGIQYF
TRBV27	TRBJ2-1	NA	14	CASSSVSSYNEQFF
TRBV18	TRBJ1-1	NA	12	CASAGGLTEAFF
TRBV28	TRBJ2-2	NA	13	CASSPENTGELFF
TRBV27	TRBJ2-7	NA	15	CASSLAPDIRYEQYF